This TCR beta chain was identified during a study of T cells in Graves' hyperthyroidism and ophthalmopathy. Study-wide results and limits: Researchers report that a 13 V-J model separated ophthalmopathy from stable hyperthyroidism.

A NOSPECS grade of at least 4, a Clinical Activity Score of at least 3 and duration under 3 months were recorded in ophthalmopathy patients. Patients showing uncontrolled infection, other autoimmune disease, pregnancy or lactation were ineligible. This clonotype was detected only a few times. No antigen is known for it. Germline-derived CDR1 and CDR2 are DFQATT and SNEGSKA (reference sequence). This CDR3 is 13 amino acids long. V was pared by 6 bases and J by 4 bases, with 3 bases of the junction left unmatched. Amplified TCR beta CDR3 regions came from RNA transcripts. The TCR CDR3 was amplified in a first-round RT-PCR using the HTBI primer set. Via MiXCR, TCRdb re-called the multiplex PCR reads, giving one row per CDR3 protein. This table holds a few hundred thousand distinct CDR3 sequences, 15% to 20% found once.

The V and J genes are TRBV20-1 and TRBJ2-5, with TRBD2 matching 12 bases. Source material: blood. The TCR originated in a woman in her fifties or sixties with Graves' ophthalmopathy. CDR3 sequence reads: CSAQLAGGETQYF. CDR3 bases: TGCAGTGCCCAACTAGCGGGAGGAGAGACCCAGTACTTC.